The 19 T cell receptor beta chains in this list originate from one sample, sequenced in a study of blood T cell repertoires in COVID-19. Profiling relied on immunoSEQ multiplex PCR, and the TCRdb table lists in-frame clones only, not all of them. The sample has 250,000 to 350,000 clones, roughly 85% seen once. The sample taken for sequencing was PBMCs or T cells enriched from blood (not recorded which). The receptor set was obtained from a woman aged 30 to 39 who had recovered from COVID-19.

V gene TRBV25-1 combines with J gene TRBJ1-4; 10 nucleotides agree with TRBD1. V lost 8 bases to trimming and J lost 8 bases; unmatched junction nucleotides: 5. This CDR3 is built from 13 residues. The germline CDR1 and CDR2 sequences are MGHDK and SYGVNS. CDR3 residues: CASRQGAQEKLFF. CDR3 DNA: TGTGCCAGCCGACAGGGGGCTCAAGAAAAACTGTTTTTT.

The CDR3 loop reads CASSVGALGSYNSPLHF. CDR3 sequence (DNA): TGTGCCAGCAGTGTGGGAGCACTTGGCTCCTATAATTCACCCCTCCACTTT. The gene calls are TRBV27 and TRBJ1-6; D is uncertain. Per germline, CDR1 MNHEY and CDR2 SMNVEV (reference sequence). Trimming removed 5 bases at V and 0 bases at J, with 14 bases between. The CDR3 is 17 amino acids.

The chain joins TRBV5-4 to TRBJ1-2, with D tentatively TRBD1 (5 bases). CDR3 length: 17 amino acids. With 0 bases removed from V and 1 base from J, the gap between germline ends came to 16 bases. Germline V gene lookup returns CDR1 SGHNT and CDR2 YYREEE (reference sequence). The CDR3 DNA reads TGTGCCAGCAGCTTGGCCCCTGGCGACAGCGTTAACTATGGCTACACCTTC. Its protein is CASSLAPGDSVNYGYTF.

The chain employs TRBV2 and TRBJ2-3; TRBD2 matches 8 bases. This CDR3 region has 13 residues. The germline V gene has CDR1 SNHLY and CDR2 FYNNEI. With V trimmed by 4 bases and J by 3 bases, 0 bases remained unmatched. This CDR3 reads CASSAGGTDTQYF. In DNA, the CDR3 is TGTGCCAGCAGTGCGGGGGGGACAGATACGCAGTATTTT.

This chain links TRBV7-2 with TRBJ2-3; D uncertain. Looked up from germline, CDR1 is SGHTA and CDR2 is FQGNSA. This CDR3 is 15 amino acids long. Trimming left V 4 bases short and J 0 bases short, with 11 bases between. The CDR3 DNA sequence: TGTGCCAGCAGCTATAATCGGCGGAGCACAGATACGCAGTATTTT. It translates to CASSYNRRSTDTQYF. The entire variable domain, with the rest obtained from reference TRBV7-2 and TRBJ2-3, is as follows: GAGVSQSPSNKVTEKGKDVELRCDPISGHTALYWYRQSLGQGLEFLIYFQGNSAPDKSGLPSDRFSAERTGGSVSTLTIQRTQQEDSAVYLCASSYNRRSTDTQYFGPGTRLTVL.

The CDR3, as DNA: TGCAGTGCCAGTTCCCTGGAGGGAGAAACGGAAAAACTGTTTTTT. It is translated as CSASSLEGETEKLFF. V and J are TRBV20-1 and TRBJ1-4, with D uncertain. V gave up 6 bases and J gave up 8 bases, with 22 bases separating them. The germline CDR1 and CDR2 sequences are DFQATT and SNEGSKA (reference sequence). The CDR3 spans 15 residues.

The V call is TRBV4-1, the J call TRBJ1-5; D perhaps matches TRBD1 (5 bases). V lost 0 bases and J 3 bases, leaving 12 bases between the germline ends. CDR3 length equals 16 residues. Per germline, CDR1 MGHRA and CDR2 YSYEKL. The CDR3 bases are TGCGCCAGCAGCCAAGATCTGGGGCACGTCAATCAGCCCCAGCATTTT. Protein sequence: CASSQDLGHVNQPQHF.

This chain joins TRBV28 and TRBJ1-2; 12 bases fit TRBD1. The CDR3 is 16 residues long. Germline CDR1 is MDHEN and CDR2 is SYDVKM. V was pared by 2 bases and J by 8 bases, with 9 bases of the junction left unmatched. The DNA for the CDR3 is TGTGCCAGCAGTTTAGTGGGAGGGACAGGGGGCTTCGGCTACACCTTC. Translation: CASSLVGGTGGFGYTF.

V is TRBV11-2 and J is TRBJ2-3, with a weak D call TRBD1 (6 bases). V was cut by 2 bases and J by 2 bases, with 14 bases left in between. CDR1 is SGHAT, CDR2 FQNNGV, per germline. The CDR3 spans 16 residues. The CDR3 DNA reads TGTGCCAGCAGCTTAATTGCAGGGGCCTACACAGATACGCAGTATTTT. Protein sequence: CASSLIAGAYTDTQYF.

CDR3 nucleotide sequence: TGTGCCAGTAGACGACAGGGAGAAGGATACACCTTC. It yields the protein CASRRQGEGYTF. The chain recombines TRBV19 with TRBJ1-2; 7 bases map to TRBD1. There are 12 residues in the CDR3. V lost 6 bases and J lost 11; bases outside the gene matches: 9. Germline CDR1 LNHDA, CDR2 SQIVND (reference sequence).

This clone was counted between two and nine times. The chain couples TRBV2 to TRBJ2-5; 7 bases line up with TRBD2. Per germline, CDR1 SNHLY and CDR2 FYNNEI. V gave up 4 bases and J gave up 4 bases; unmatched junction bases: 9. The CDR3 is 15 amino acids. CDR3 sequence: CASSVGGNARETQYF. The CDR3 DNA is TGTGCCAGCAGTGTGGGAGGGAATGCGAGAGAGACCCAGTACTTC. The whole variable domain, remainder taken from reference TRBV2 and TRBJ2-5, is EPEVTQTPSHQVTQMGQEVILRCVPISNHLYFYWYRQILGQKVEFLVSFYNNEISEKSEIFDDQFSVERPDGSNFTLKIRSTKLEDSAMYFCASSVGGNARETQYFGPGTRLLVL.

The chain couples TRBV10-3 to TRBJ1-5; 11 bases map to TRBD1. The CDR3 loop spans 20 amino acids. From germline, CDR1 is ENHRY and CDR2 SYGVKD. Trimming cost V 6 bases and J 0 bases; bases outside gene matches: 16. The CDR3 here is CAISPRGGTGGTYSNQPQHF. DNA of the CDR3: TGTGCCATCAGCCCCAGGGGGGGGACAGGGGGGACGTATAGCAATCAGCCCCAGCATTTT.

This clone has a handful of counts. The CDR3 region is CASSVGTGVAYEQYF. The CDR3 DNA sequence: TGCGCCAGCAGCGTGGGGACAGGGGTTGCCTACGAGCAGTACTTC. The J gene is TRBJ2-7, the V gene TRBV5-1, with TRBD1 matching 10 bases. CDR1 is SGHRS and CDR2 is YFSETQ in the germline V gene. The junction had 6 bases not matched to a gene; V was cut back by 4 bases and J by 2 bases. This CDR3 has 15 amino acids.

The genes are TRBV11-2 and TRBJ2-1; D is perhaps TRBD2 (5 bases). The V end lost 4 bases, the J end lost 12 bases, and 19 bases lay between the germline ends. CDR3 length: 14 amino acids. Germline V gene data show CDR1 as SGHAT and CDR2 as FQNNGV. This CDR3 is CASSSRTGGGWQFF. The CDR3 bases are TGTGCCAGCAGCTCCCGGACGGGCGGCGGGTGGCAGTTCTTC.

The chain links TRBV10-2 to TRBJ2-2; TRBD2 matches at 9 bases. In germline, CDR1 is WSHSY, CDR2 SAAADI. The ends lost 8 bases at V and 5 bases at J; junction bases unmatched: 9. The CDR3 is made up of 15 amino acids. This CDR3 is CASGASGTGTGELFF. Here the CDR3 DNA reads TGCGCCAGCGGGGCTAGCGGGACGGGGACCGGGGAGCTGTTTTTT.

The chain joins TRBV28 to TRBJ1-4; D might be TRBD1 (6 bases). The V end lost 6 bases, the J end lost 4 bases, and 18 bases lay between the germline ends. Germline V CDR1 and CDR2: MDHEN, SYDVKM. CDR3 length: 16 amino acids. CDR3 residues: CASSSGTDRFNEKLFF. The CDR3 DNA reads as TGTGCCAGCAGCTCTGGGACCGACAGGTTTAATGAAAAACTGTTTTTT. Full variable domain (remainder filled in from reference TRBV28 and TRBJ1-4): DVKVTQSSRYLVKRTGEKVFLECVQDMDHENMFWYRQDPGLGLRLIYFSYDVKMKEKGDIPEGYSVSREKKERFSLILESASTNQTSMYLCASSSGTDRFNEKLFFGSGTQLSVL.

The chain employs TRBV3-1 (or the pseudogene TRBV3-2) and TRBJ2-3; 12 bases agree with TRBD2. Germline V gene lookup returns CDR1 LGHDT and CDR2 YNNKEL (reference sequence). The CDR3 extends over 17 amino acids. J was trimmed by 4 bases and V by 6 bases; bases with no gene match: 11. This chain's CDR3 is CASSETSGGPPADTQYF. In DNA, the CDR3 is TGTGCCAGCAGTGAAACTAGCGGGGGGCCCCCGGCAGATACGCAGTATTTT.

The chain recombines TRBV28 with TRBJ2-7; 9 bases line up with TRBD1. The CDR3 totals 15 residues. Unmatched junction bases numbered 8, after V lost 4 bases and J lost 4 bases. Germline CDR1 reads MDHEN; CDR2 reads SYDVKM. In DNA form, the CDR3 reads TGTGCCAGCAGTTATTCAAGGACAGGGGATTACGAGCAGTACTTC. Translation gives CASSYSRTGDYEQYF.

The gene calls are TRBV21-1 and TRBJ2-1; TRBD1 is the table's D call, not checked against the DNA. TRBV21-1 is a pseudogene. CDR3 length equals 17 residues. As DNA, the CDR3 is TGTGCCAGCGAGCCCTTTCAGGGGGCCCTTCCCTACAATGAGCAGTTCTTC. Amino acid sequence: CASEPFQGALPYNEQFF.